This paragraph reports one T cell receptor (beta chain). The antigen remains undetermined. The data were produced by immunoSEQ multiplex PCR, yet TCRdb's version contains in-frame clones alone and is incomplete. The sample has 50,000 to 70,000 clones, just over 70% seen once. The data originate from a study of vaccination effects on CD4 cells after COVID-19. Study overall: With 8.5 to 10 ug/ml peptides and around 9.9 IU/ml IL-2, fewer than 2.5 million PBMC per well were cultured.

Investigators separated out CD4+ T cells once around nine days of culture had passed. The person had PCR-confirmed SARS-CoV-2 infection between March and December 2020. Study-level findings and limits: Recruitment yielded few convalescent patients, and the study had no early post-infection timepoints. Infection- and vaccine-induced clones contracted markedly late after vaccination.

The clonotype comes from a human donor who had a prior SARS-CoV-2 infection. This sample comprised CD4+ T cells from PBMCs cultured without peptide, obtained before COVID-19 vaccination.

The CDR3 spells CASSLLPPGQETQYF. Written as DNA, the CDR3 is TGTGCCAGCAGTTTACTCCCGCCAGGCCAAGAGACCCAGTACTTC. J is TRBJ2-5 and V is TRBV27; D not certain. This CDR3 has 15 amino acids. CDR1 MNHEY and CDR2 SMNVEV come from the germline V gene (reference sequence). The V end was cut by 2 bases, the J end by 1 base, with 11 bases between.